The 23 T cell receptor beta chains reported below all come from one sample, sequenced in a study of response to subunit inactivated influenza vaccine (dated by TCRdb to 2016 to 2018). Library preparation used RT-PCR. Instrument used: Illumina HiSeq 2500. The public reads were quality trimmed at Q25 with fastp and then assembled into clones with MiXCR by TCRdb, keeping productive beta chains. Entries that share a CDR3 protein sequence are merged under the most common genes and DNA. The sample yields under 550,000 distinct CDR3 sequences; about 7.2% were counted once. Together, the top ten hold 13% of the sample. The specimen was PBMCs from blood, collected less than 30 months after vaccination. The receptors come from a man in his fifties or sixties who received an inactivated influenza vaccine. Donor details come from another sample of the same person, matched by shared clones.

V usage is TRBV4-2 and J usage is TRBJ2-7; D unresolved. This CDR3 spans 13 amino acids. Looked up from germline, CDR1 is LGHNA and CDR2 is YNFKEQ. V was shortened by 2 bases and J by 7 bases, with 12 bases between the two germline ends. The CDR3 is CASSQHLEDEQYF. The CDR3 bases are TGTGCCAGCAGCCAACACCTCGAGGATGAGCAGTACTTC.

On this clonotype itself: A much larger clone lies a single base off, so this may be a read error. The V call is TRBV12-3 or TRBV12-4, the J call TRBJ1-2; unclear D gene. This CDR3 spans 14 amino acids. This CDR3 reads CASSPEGPFGGCTF. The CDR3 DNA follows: TGTGCCAGCAGCCCAGAAGGGCCCTTCGGTGGCTGCACCTTC.

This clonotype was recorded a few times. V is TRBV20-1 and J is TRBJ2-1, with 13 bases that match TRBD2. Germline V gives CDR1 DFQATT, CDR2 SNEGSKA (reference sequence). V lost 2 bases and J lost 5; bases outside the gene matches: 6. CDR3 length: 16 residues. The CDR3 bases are TGCAGTGCTAGAACCGGACTAGCGGGGGATAACAATGAGCAGTTCTTC. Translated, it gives CSARTGLAGDNNEQFF.

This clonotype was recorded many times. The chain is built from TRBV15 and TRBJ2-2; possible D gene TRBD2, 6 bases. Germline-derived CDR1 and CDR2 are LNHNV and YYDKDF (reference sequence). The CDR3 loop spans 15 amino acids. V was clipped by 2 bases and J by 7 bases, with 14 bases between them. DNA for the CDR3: TGTGCCACCAGCAGACGCGGGGCCGGCGGCGGGGAGCTGTTTTTT. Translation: CATSRRGAGGGELFF.

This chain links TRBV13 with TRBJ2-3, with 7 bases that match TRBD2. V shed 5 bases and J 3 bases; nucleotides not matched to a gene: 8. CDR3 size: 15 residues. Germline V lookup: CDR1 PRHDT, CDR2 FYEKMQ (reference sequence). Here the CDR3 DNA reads TGTGCCAGCAGCCGGGATAGCGGGTATACAGATACGCAGTATTTT. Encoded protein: CASSRDSGYTDTQYF.

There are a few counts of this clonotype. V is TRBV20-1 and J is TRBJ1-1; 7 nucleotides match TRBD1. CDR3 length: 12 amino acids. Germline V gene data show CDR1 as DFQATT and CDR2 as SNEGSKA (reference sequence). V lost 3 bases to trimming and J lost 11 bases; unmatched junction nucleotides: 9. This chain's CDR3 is CSASEQGFTAFF. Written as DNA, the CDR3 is TGCAGTGCTAGCGAACAGGGGTTTACGGCTTTCTTT.

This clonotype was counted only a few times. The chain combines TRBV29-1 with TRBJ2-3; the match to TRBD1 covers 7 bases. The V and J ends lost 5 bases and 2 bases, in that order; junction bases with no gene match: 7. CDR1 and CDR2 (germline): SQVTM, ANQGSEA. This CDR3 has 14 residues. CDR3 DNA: TGCAGCGTTCGGGACAGATCTTTCACAGATACGCAGTATTTT. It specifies CSVRDRSFTDTQYF.

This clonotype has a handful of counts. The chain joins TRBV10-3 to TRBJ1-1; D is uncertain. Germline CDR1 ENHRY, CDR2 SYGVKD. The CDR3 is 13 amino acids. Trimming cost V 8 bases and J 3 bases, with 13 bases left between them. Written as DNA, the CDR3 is TGTGCCATCTCAATCCAGGTCGACACTGAAGCTTTCTTT. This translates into CAISIQVDTEAFF.

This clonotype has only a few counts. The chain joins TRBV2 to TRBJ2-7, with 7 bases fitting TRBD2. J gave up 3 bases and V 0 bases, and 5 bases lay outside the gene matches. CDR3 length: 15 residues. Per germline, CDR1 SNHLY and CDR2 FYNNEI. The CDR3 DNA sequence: TGTGCCAGCAGTGAAGCCGCTGGCGGGAGCTACGAGCAGTACTTC. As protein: CASSEAAGGSYEQYF.

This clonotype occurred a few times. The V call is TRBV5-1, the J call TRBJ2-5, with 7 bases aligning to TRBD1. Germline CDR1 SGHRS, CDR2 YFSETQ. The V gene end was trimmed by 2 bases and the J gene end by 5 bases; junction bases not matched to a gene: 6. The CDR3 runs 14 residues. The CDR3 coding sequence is TGCGCCAGCAGCTTTACAGGGGCAAAGGAGACCCAGTACTTC. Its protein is CASSFTGAKETQYF.

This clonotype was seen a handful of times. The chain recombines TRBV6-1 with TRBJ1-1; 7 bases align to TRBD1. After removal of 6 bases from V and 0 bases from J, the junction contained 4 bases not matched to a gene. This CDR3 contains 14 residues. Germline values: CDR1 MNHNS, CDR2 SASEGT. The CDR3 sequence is CASRIQGLNTEAFF. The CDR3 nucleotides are TGTGCCAGCAGGATACAGGGGCTGAACACTGAAGCTTTCTTT.

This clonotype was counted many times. The CDR3 region has the DNA TGTGCCAGCAGTTATGAGGGGGCGGCTGGCTACACCTTC. It codes for CASSYEGAAGYTF. The rearrangement uses TRBV6-6 and TRBJ1-2, with 7 bases that match TRBD1. Germline trimming cut 3 bases from V and 7 bases from J; bases unmatched to any gene: 5. The germline V gene encodes CDR1 MNHNY and CDR2 SVGAGI (reference sequence). The CDR3 loop spans 13 amino acids.

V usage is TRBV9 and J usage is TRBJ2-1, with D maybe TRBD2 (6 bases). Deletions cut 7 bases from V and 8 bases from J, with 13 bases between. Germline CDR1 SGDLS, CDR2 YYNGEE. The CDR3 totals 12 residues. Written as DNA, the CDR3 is TGTGCCAGCGGGGGAGGTTGGGATGAGCAGTTCTTC. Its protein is CASGGGWDEQFF.

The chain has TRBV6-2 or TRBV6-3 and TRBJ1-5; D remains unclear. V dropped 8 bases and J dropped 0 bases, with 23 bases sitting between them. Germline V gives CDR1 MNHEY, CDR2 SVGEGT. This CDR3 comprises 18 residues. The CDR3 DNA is TGTGCCAGCGTTTGGACCGCGCCTCCCCCCGATAGCAATCAGCCCCAGCATTTT. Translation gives CASVWTAPPPDSNQPQHF.

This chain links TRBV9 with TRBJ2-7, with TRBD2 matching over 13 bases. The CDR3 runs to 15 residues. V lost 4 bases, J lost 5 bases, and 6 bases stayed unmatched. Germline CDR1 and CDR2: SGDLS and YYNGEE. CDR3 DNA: TGTGCCAGCAGCCGAACTAGCGGGAGGGTAGACGAGCAGTACTTC. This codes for CASSRTSGRVDEQYF.

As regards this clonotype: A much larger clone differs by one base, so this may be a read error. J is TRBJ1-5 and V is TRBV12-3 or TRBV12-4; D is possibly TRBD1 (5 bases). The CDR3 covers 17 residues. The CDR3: CASSYSGTGFSNEPQHF. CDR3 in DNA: TGTGCCAGCAGTTACAGCGGGACCGGCTTTAGCAATGAGCCCCAGCATTTT.

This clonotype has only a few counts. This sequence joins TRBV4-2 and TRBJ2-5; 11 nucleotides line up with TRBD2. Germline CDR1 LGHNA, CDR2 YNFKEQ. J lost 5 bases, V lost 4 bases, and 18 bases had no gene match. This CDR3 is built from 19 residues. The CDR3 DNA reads TGTGCCAGCAGCCGCAGGCCCGGGACTAGCGGTGCTCCCGGCGAGACCCAGTACTTC. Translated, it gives CASSRRPGTSGAPGETQYF.

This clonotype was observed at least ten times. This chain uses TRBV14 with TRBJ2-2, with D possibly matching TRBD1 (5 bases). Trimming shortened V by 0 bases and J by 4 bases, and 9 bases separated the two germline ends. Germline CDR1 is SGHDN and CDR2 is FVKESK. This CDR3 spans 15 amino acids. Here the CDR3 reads CASSQEGPGTGELFF. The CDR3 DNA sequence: TGTGCCAGCAGCCAAGAGGGGCCGGGCACCGGGGAGCTGTTTTTT.

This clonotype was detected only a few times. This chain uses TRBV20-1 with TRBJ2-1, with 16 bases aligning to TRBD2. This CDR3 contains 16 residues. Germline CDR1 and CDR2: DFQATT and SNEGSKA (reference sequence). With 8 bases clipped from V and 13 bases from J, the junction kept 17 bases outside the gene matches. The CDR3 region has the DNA TGCAGTCTCCCTCCGGGACTAGCGGGAGGGCCGGCTTTTCAGTTCTTC. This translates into CSLPPGLAGGPAFQFF.

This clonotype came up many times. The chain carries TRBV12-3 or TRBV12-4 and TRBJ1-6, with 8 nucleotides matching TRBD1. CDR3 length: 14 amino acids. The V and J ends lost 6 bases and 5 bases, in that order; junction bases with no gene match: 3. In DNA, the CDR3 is TGTGCCAGCAGCCCGACAGGGGATAATTCACCCCTCCACTTT. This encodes CASSPTGDNSPLHF.

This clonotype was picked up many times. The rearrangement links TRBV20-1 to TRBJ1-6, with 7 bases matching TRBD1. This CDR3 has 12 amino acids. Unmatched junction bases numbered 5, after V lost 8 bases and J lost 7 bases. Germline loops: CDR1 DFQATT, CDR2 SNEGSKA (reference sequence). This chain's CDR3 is CSPRQGNSPLHF. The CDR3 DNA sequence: TGCAGTCCCCGACAGGGAAATTCACCCCTCCACTTT.

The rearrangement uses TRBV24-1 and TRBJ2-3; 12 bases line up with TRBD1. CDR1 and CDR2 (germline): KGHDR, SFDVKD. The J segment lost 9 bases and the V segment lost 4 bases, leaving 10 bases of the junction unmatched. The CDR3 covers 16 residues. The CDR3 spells CATSDPGQGATGTQYF. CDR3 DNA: TGTGCCACCAGTGACCCGGGACAGGGGGCCACAGGGACGCAGTATTTT.

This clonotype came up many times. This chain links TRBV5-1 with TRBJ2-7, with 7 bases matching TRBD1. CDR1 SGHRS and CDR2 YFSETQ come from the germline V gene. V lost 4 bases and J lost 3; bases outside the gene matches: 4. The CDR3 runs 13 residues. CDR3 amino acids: CASSEGQFYEQYF. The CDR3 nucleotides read TGCGCCAGCAGCGAGGGACAGTTCTACGAGCAGTACTTC.